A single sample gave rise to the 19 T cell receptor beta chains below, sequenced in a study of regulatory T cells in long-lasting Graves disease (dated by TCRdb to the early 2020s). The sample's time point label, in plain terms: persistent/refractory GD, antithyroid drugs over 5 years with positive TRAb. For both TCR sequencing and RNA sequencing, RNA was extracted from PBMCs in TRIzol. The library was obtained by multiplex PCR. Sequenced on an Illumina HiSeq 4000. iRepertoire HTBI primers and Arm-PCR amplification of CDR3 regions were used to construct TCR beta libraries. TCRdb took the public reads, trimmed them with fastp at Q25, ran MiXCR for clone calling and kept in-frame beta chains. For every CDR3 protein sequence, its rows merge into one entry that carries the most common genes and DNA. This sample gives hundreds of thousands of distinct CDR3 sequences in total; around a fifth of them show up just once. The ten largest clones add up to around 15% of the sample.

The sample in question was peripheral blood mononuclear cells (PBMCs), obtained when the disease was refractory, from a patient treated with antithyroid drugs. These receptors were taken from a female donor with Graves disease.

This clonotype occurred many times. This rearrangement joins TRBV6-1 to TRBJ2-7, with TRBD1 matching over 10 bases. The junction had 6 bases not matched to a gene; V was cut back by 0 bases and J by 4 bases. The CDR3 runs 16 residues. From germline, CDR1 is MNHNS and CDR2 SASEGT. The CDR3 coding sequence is TGTGCCAGCAGTGAAGCTGGGGCGGGACAGGGGTACGAGCAGTACTTC. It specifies CASSEAGAGQGYEQYF.

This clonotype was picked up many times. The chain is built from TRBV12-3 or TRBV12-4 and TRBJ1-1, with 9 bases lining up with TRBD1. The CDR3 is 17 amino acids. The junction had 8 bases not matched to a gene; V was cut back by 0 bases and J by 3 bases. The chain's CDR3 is CASSLARRTGVHTEAFF. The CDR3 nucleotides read TGTGCCAGCAGTTTAGCGCGGCGGACAGGGGTTCACACTGAAGCTTTCTTT.

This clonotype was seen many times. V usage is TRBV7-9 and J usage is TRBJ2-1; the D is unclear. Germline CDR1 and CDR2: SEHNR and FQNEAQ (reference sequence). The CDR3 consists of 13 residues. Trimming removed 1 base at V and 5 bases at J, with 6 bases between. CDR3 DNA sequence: TGTGCCAGCAGCTTAGACGACCACAATGAGCAGTTCTTC. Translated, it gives CASSLDDHNEQFF.

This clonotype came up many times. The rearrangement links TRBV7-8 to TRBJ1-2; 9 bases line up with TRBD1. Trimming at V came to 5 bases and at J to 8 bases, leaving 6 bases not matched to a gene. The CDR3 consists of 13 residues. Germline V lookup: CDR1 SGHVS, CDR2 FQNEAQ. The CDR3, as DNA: TGTGCCAGCAGCCTGCGGACAGGGGTAGGCTACACCTTC. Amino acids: CASSLRTGVGYTF.

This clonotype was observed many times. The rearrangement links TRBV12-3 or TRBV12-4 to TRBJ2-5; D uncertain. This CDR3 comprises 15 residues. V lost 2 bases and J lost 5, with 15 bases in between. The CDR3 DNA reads TGTGCCAGCAGTTTAAGTGTCTCTCTCAGGGAGACCCAGTACTTC. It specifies CASSLSVSLRETQYF.

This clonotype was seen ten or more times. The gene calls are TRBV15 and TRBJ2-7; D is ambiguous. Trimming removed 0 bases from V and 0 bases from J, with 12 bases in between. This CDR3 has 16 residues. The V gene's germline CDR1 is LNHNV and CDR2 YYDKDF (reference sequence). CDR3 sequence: CATSRDLAGSSYEQYF. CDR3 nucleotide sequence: TGTGCCACCAGCAGAGATCTGGCAGGCAGCTCCTACGAGCAGTACTTC.

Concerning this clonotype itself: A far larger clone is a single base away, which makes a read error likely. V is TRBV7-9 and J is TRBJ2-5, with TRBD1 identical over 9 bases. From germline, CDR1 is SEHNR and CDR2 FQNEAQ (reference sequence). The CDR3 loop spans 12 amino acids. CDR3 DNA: TGTGCCAGTGGGACAGGGCTGGAGACCCAGCACTTC. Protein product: CASGTGLETQHF.

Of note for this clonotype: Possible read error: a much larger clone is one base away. Here the CDR3 reads CSAEDEAIFGEAFF. CDR3 coding DNA: TGCAGCGCTGAAGATGAAGCGATATTTGGGGAAGCTTTCTTT. The gene calls are TRBV29-1 and TRBJ1-1; D unresolved. The CDR3 consists of 14 residues. Germline values: CDR1 SQVTM, CDR2 ANQGSEA.

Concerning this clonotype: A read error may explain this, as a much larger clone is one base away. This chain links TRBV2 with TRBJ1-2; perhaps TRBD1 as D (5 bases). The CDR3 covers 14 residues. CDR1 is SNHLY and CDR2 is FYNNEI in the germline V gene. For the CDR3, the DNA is TGTGCCAGCAGTCGAGGTCCGGGGGACTATGGCCACACCTTC. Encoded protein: CASSRGPGDYGHTF.

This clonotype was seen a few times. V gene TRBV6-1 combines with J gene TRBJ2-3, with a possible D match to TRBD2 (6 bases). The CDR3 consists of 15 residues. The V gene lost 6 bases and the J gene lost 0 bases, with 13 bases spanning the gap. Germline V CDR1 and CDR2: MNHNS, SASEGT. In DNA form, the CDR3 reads TGTGCCAGCAGGGCGGGCGGGATTAGCACAGATACGCAGTATTTT. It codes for CASRAGGISTDTQYF.

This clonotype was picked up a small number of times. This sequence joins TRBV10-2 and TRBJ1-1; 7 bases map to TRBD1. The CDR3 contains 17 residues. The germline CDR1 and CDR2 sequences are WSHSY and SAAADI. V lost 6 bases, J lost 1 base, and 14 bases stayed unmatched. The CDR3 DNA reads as TGCGCCAGCAGCCCCAGGTTGCGGACAGGAAGGAACACTGAAGCTTTCTTT. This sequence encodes CASSPRLRTGRNTEAFF.

For the CDR3, the DNA is TGTGCCAGCAGTGAAGGCCCCTCGAAGGTATCCTACGAGCAGTACTTC. Encoded protein: CASSEGPSKVSYEQYF. This chain links TRBV6-2 or TRBV6-3 with TRBJ2-7; D remains unclear. From germline, CDR1 is MNHEY and CDR2 SVGEGT. Deletions cut 5 bases from V and 1 base from J, with 18 bases between. The CDR3 contains 16 residues.

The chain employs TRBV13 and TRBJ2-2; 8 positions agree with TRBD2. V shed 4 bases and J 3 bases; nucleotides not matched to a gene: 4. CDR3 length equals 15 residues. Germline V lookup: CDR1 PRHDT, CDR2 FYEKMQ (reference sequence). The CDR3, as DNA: TGTGCCAGCAGCTCCCTCGGGAGGGACACCGGGGAGCTGTTTTTT. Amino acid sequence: CASSSLGRDTGELFF.

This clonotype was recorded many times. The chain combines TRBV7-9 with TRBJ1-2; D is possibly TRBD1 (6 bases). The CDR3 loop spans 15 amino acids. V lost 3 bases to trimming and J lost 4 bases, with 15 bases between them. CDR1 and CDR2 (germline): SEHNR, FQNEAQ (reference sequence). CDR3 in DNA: TGTGCCAGCAGCTTCTCAGGGGAGGACCTCTATGGCTACACCTTC. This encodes CASSFSGEDLYGYTF.

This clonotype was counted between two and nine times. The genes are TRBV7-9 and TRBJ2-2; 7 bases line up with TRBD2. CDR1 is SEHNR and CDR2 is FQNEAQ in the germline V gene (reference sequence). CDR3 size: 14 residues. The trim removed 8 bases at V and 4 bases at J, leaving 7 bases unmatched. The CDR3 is CASRGAGLTGELFF. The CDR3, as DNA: TGTGCCAGCCGGGGAGCGGGACTCACCGGGGAGCTGTTTTTT.

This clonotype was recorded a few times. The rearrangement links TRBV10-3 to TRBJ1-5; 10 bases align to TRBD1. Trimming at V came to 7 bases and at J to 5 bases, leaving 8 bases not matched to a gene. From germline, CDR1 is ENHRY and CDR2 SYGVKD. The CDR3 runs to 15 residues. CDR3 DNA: TGTGCCATCAACCCCCGGGACAGGGGTCATCAGCCCCAGCATTTT. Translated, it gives CAINPRDRGHQPQHF.

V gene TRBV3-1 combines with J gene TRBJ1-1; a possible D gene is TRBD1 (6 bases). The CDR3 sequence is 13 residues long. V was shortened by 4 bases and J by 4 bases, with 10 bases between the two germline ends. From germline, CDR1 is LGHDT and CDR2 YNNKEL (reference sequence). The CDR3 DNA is TGTGCCAGCAGCCGGACAGAGGGCACTGAAGCTTTCTTT. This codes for CASSRTEGTEAFF.

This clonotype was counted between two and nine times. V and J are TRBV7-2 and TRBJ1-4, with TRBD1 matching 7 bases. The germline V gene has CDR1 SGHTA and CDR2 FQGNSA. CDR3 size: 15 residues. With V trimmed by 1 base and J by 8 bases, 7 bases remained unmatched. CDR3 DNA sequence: TGTGCCAGCAGCTTAGTGGCAGGGGGTTGGGAAAAACTGTTTTTT. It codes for CASSLVAGGWEKLFF.

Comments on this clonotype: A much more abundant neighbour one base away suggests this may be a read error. CDR3 loop: CASSFQGGGEKLSF. CDR3 DNA: TGTGCCAGCAGCTTCCAGGGCGGTGGTGAAAAACTGTCTTTT. V is TRBV7-9 and J is TRBJ1-4; D is possibly TRBD1 (5 bases). This CDR3 spans 14 amino acids. Germline V lookup: CDR1 SEHNR, CDR2 FQNEAQ (reference sequence).